This T cell receptor beta chain originates from a study of T cells in Graves' hyperthyroidism and ophthalmopathy. On the study more broadly: Blood was drawn when the patient was first diagnosed and still untreated.

With a duration under 2 months, the hyperthyroidism was newly diagnosed in patients aged 18 to 65. This clonotype came up many times. This CDR3 contains 16 residues. Trimming cost V 3 bases and J 1 base, with 15 bases left between them. Per the germline V gene, CDR1 is SEHNR and CDR2 is FQNEAQ (reference sequence). Amplification of TCR beta CDR3 regions was performed using RNA transcripts as template. TCR CDR3 underwent first-round RT-PCR with the HTBI primer set. TCRdb independently ran MiXCR on the multiplex PCR reads; one entry per CDR3 protein. The sample has about 180,000 distinct CDR3 sequences, about a sixth seen once.

Sample: blood. The TCR was taken from a woman between 45 and 60 years old with Graves' hyperthyroidism. This chain connects TRBV7-9 to TRBJ1-1; no definite D call. The CDR3 here is CASSFGRTDENTEAFF. CDR3 DNA sequence: TGTGCCAGCAGCTTCGGGAGGACCGACGAGAACACTGAAGCTTTCTTT.